This T cell receptor (beta chain) was identified in a study of blood T cell repertoires in COVID-19. Study at large: Specimens from acute and convalescent COVID-19 originated in the United States, Italy and Spain. T cells, B-cell-depleted T cells, or PBMCs provided the cDNA or gDNA that served as material.

Per germline, CDR1 MNHEY and CDR2 SVGAGI. This CDR3 is built from 13 residues. Trimming took off 5 bases at V and 5 bases at J, with 12 bases between the two ends. Methods used by the authors: By means of reference gene primer amplification, nucleated cell counts were estimated. Measured with immunoSEQ multiplex PCR; TCRdb has only the in-frame clones, and not every one. That table supplies the V and J calls and clone size; D and trimming were determined from the DNA. The sample carries roughly 59,000 clones, around 81% recorded once. This TCR was sampled from a woman of 80 years or more with acute or convalescent COVID-19. The specimen sequenced was peripheral blood. This rearrangement joins TRBV6-5 to TRBJ1-2, with D perhaps TRBD1 (5 bases). The CDR3 nucleotides read TGTGCCAGCAGTACGGGGGGTAATTATGGCTACACCTTC. Translation gives CASSTGGNYGYTF.